This T cell receptor (beta chain) was profiled in a study of blood T cell repertoires in COVID-19. Using immunoSEQ multiplex PCR, the repertoire was profiled, and TCRdb retains in-frame clones only, with some absent. The data show 100,000 to 150,000 clones, around 83% seen once. With 1 base removed from V and 7 bases from J, the gap between germline ends came to 10 bases. CDR1 and CDR2 from the germline V gene are LNHDA and SQIVND (reference sequence). The CDR3 is 13 amino acids. This clonotype was sampled from a man in his sixties with acute or convalescent COVID-19. This chain uses TRBV19 with TRBJ1-1, with D uncertain. Source material: peripheral blood. The CDR3 DNA is TGTGCCAGTAGTATAGGTCGTAGGAGTGAAGCTTTCTTT. Protein product: CASSIGRRSEAFF.